These T cell receptor beta chains were read from a single sample in a study of T cell changes during pregnancy in multiple sclerosis. This table comes from immunoSEQ multiplex PCR, and its TCRdb copy is limited to in-frame clones, with some not included. The sample has 45,000 to 55,000 clones, almost 95% seen once. The source material was peripheral blood, sampled after pregnancy. The receptors originated from a female donor with multiple sclerosis, enrolled in a pregnancy study. The CDR3 runs from the conserved cysteine through the conserved F or W. D genes are given only for firm matches. Size is stated for part of the rows, as once, few or many counts, or as a class when the clone is expanded.

TRBJ1-1	-	TRBV6-4	TRBD1	CASSASTGGNTEAFF	TGTGCCAGCAGTGCCTCGACAGGGGGTAACACTGAAGCTTTCTTT
TRBJ1-6	once	TRBV7-2	TRBD1	CASSEIGTGDSTPLHF	TGTGCCAGCAGCGAGATCGGGACAGGGGATTCGACACCCCTCCACTTT
TRBJ1-2	once	TRBV5-6	TRBD1	CASSLVGQGALYGYTF	TGTGCCAGCAGCTTGGTGGGACAGGGGGCCCTCTATGGCTACACCTTC
TRBJ2-1	-	TRBV6-1	-	CASESTGSSYNEQFF	TGTGCCAGCGAATCGACGGGGAGCTCCTACAATGAGCAGTTCTTC
TRBJ2-7	-	TRBV5-1	TRBD1	CASSSRQGMGTYEQYF	TGCGCCAGCAGCTCCCGACAGGGGATGGGGACCTACGAGCAGTACTTC
TRBJ2-2	-	TRBV7-9	-	CASSRREVAGGELFF	TGTGCCAGCAGCCGACGGGAAGTGGCCGGCGGGGAGCTGTTTTTT
TRBJ2-1	-	TRBV7-3	-	CASSLGSRSSYNEQFF	TGTGCCAGCAGCCTAGGTTCGAGAAGCTCCTACAATGAGCAGTTCTTC
TRBJ1-3	-	TRBV4-3	-	CASSQGGGPGNTIYF	TGCGCCAGCAGCCAAGGAGGGGGTCCTGGAAACACCATATATTTT
TRBJ2-2	-	TRBV7-6	-	CASSLYPRQAAATGELFF	TGTGCCAGCAGCTTATACCCGAGACAGGCGGCGGCCACCGGGGAGCTGTTTTTT
TRBJ2-5	-	TRBV9	TRBD2	CASSVAGSGGPGEQTQYF	TGTGCCAGCAGCGTAGCAGGTAGCGGGGGGCCCGGGGAACAGACCCAGTACTTC
TRBJ2-1	-	TRBV7-2	-	CASSLEQVSSYNEQFF	TGTGCCAGCAGCCTTGAACAGGTGAGCTCCTACAATGAGCAGTTCTTC
TRBJ1-1	-	TRBV10-3	-	CAISLHQGGTEAFF	TGTGCCATCAGTTTACATCAGGGAGGCACTGAAGCTTTCTTT
TRBJ2-7	few	TRBV25-1	TRBD1	CASSATGVTYEQYF	TGTGCCAGCAGTGCAACAGGGGTTACCTACGAGCAGTACTTC
TRBJ1-1	-	TRBV11-2	-	CASSLAGGGAFF	TGTGCCAGCAGCTTAGCGGGTGGAGGAGCTTTCTTT
TRBJ1-2	-	TRBV7-2	TRBD1	CASSWTGVGGYTF	TGTGCCAGCAGCTGGACAGGGGTGGGAGGCTACACCTTC
TRBJ2-7	once	TRBV6-1	-	CASSEGSAYEQYF	TGTGCCAGCAGTGAAGGCTCAGCCTACGAGCAGTACTTC
TRBJ1-1	-	TRBV7-9	-	CASRDSMNTEAFF	TGTGCCAGCAGGGACAGCATGAACACTGAAGCTTTCTTT
TRBJ1-3	-	TRBV7-8	TRBD1	CASSFLTGRASGNTIYF	TGTGCCAGCAGCTTCTTGACAGGGCGCGCCTCTGGAAACACCATATATTTT
TRBJ1-5	-	TRBV2	TRBD1	CASSGSGGNQPQHF	TGTGCCAGCAGTGGATCAGGGGGGAATCAGCCCCAGCATTTT
TRBJ2-7	-	TRBV6-5	TRBD1	CASSYGRGPYEQYF	TGTGCCAGCAGTTACGGCAGGGGGCCCTACGAGCAGTACTTC
TRBJ2-5	once	TRBV29-1	TRBD1	CSVRLRDRNLGVETQYF	TGCAGCGTGAGGCTCCGGGACAGAAACTTGGGCGTAGAGACCCAGTACTTC
TRBJ1-5	-	TRBV6-6	-	CASSYSSREQPQHF	TGTGCCAGCAGTTACTCGAGCAGGGAACAGCCCCAGCATTTT
TRBJ2-2	-	TRBV7-2	-	CASSLMGHRNTGELFF	TGTGCCAGCAGCTTAATGGGACATCGAAACACCGGGGAGCTGTTTTTT
TRBJ2-7	-	TRBV14	TRBD1	CASGPGGFPYEQYF	TGTGCCAGCGGGCCAGGGGGTTTCCCCTACGAGCAGTACTTC
TRBJ1-2	once	TRBV20-1	-	CSARDQGGYTF	TGCAGTGCTAGAGATCAGGGAGGCTACACCTTC
TRBJ1-1	-	TRBV14	TRBD1	CASSPRTGYFGTEAFF	TGTGCCAGCAGCCCGAGGACAGGCTACTTTGGGACTGAAGCTTTCTTT
TRBJ1-5	-	TRBV30	-	CAWAGKQGLNQPQHF	TGTGCCTGGGCCGGAAAACAGGGATTAAATCAGCCCCAGCATTTT
TRBJ1-5	-	TRBV11-2	-	CASSLDTIRAQHF	TGTGCCAGCAGCCTAGACACGATTCGAGCCCAGCATTTT
TRBJ2-2	-	TRBV2	TRBD2	CASRLGLAGGTELFF	TGTGCCAGCAGGTTGGGACTAGCGGGGGGAACGGAGCTGTTTTTT
TRBJ1-2	-	TRBV7-9	TRBD1	CASSFSGQGADGYTF	TGTGCCAGCAGCTTCTCGGGACAGGGGGCCGATGGCTACACCTTC
TRBJ1-2	-	TRBV2	-	CASSGGQDYGYTF	TGTGCCAGCAGTGGAGGGCAGGACTATGGCTACACCTTC
TRBJ2-1	-	TRBV7-2	TRBD1	CASSSGQGDEQFF	TGTGCCAGCAGCTCCGGACAGGGCGATGAGCAGTTCTTC
TRBJ1-2	-	TRBV7-2	-	CASSLAGVAYGYTF	TGTGCCAGCAGCTTGGCAGGGGTCGCCTATGGCTACACCTTC
TRBJ2-3	-	TRBV5-6	TRBD1	CASSPRQGAFITDTQYF	TGTGCCAGCAGCCCTAGACAGGGGGCGTTTATCACAGATACGCAGTATTTT
TRBJ2-7	-	TRBV7-2	-	CASSPPLRYEQYF	TGTGCCAGCAGCCCACCACTCAGGTACGAGCAGTACTTC
TRBJ1-1	-	TRBV7-9	-	CASSPVVVKAFF	TGTGCCAGCAGCCCCGTAGTGGTCAAGGCTTTCTTT
TRBJ1-2	-	TRBV6-1	-	CASSALNKSGYTF	TGTGCCAGCAGTGCCCTTAACAAGTCTGGCTACACCTTC
TRBJ2-5	-	TRBV21-1	-	CASSKARKTSGDQETQYF	TGTGCCAGCAGCAAAGCTCGAAAGACTAGCGGGGACCAAGAGACCCAGTACTTC
TRBJ2-7	once	TRBV7-2	-	CASSPPGRVYYEQYF	TGTGCCAGCAGCCCGCCGGGCAGGGTATACTACGAGCAGTACTTC
TRBJ2-2	-	TRBV6-5	TRBD1	CASSSGDRDAGELFF	TGTGCCAGCAGTTCGGGCGACAGGGATGCCGGGGAGCTGTTTTTT
TRBJ2-7	-	TRBV6-5	-	CASSYAGADREQYF	TGTGCCAGCAGTTACGCGGGGGCAGATCGCGAGCAGTACTTC
TRBJ1-5	-	TRBV30	-	CAWSPRGVAGQPQHF	TGTGCCTGGAGCCCCCGGGGGGTGGCGGGTCAGCCCCAGCATTTT
TRBJ2-5	-	TRBV5-4	TRBD1	CASSVNPGDSQETQYF	TGTGCCAGCAGCGTGAACCCCGGGGACAGCCAAGAGACCCAGTACTTC
TRBJ1-2	few	TRBV6-6	-	CATRQYGYTF	TGTGCCACTCGACAGTATGGCTACACCTTC
TRBJ2-5	-	TRBV14	-	CASSQDLTHRGETQYF	TGTGCCAGCAGCCAAGATCTTACCCACCGGGGAGAGACCCAGTACTTC
TRBJ2-7	-	TRBV30	-	CALIGEWGYEQYF	TGTGCCTTAATAGGGGAATGGGGCTACGAGCAGTACTTC
TRBJ1-2	-	TRBV7-9	-	CASSLGWEPTYGYTF	TGTGCCAGCAGCTTAGGATGGGAGCCTACCTATGGCTACACCTTC
TRBJ1-1	-	TRBV19	TRBD1	CASGDRVTNTEAFF	TGTGCCAGTGGCGACAGGGTAACTAACACTGAAGCTTTCTTT
TRBJ2-7	-	TRBV5-4	-	CASTAPGLPHEQYF	TGTGCCAGCACCGCCCCAGGGCTTCCCCACGAGCAGTACTTC
TRBJ1-1	-	TRBV27	-	CASSPMGQNTEAFF	TGTGCCAGCAGTCCTATGGGACAGAACACTGAAGCTTTCTTT
TRBJ1-5	-	TRBV11-2	TRBD1	CASSPTGDQPQHF	TGTGCCAGCAGCCCGACAGGGGATCAGCCCCAGCATTTT
TRBJ2-7	-	TRBV18	TRBD1	CASSPANRGINEQYF	TGTGCCAGCTCACCCGCGAACAGGGGAATCAACGAGCAGTACTTC